Shown below are 20 T cell receptor beta chains from a single sample sequenced in a study of CD8+ T cells in alopecia areata. Reverse transcription of extracted RNA yielded cDNA, which provided the sequencing template. Sequencing used immunoSEQ multiplex PCR; TCRdb keeps in-frame clones, though not all of them. The sample holds about 150,000 clones, less than 70% seen once. Noted treatment: oral pan-JAK inhibitor, 5-10 mg twice daily. The source was CD4+ T cells sorted from blood, collected at week 4, from a patient treated with tofacitinib. The receptors were sampled from a human donor with alopecia areata.

The chain employs TRBV2 and TRBJ1-2; 8 bases agree with TRBD1. The CDR3 sequence is 16 residues long. CDR1 and CDR2 from the germline V gene are SNHLY and FYNNEI. V gave up 6 bases and J gave up 4 bases; unmatched junction bases: 13. The CDR3 sequence: CASRFTGGSQSYGYTF. Here the CDR3 DNA reads TGTGCCAGCAGGTTCACAGGGGGTTCTCAATCCTATGGCTACACCTTC.

A remark on this clone: Different DNA sequences within this sample yield the same CDR3. CDR3 residues: CSAGQGSYEQYF. The CDR3 DNA follows: TGCAGCGCCGGACAGGGCTCCTACGAGCAGTACTTC. This sequence joins TRBV29-1 and TRBJ2-7; TRBD1 matches 8 bases. This CDR3 is 12 amino acids long. Germline CDR1 reads SQVTM; CDR2 reads ANQGSEA. Trimming cost V 7 bases and J 0 bases; bases outside gene matches: 2.

This clone has just one count. The chain employs TRBV6-5 and TRBJ1-2; D possibly corresponds to TRBD1 (5 bases). Per the germline V gene, CDR1 is MNHEY and CDR2 is SVGAGI. The V and J ends lost 4 bases and 5 bases respectively, with 11 bases between them. The CDR3 is made up of 13 amino acids. CDR3 in amino acids: CASSSGQLYGYTF. DNA of the CDR3: TGTGCCAGCAGTTCGGGGCAGCTTTATGGCTACACCTTC.

The gene calls are TRBV6-5 and TRBJ1-5; unclear D gene. Germline CDR1 and CDR2: MNHEY and SVGAGI. Trimming removed 0 bases at V and 6 bases at J, with 3 bases between. The CDR3 covers 12 residues. CDR3 in DNA: TGTGCCAGCAGTTACTCGTTTCAGCCCCAGCATTTT. Translated: CASSYSFQPQHF.

The CDR3 sequence is CSVGGYTDTQYF. The CDR3 DNA follows: TGCAGCGTTGGGGGTTACACAGATACGCAGTATTTT. The gene calls are TRBV29-1 and TRBJ2-3; no reliable D call. V gave up 4 bases and J gave up 2 bases, with 7 bases separating them. The CDR3 is 12 amino acids. CDR1 is SQVTM and CDR2 is ANQGSEA in the germline V gene.

CDR3 region: CASSHPTGTNTGELFF. The CDR3 DNA sequence: TGTGCCAGCAGCCACCCGACAGGGACGAACACCGGGGAGCTGTTTTTT. The rearrangement uses TRBV5-4 and TRBJ2-2, with 7 bases that match TRBD1. The CDR3 length is 16 residues. Unmatched junction bases numbered 6, after V lost 4 bases and J lost 0 bases. Germline CDR1 and CDR2: SGHNT and YYREEE (reference sequence).

The chain uses TRBV27 and TRBJ1-2; D ambiguous. This CDR3 region has 13 residues. Trimming shortened V by 5 bases and J by 0 bases, and 7 bases separated the two germline ends. Germline values: CDR1 MNHEY, CDR2 SMNVEV (reference sequence). Here the CDR3 reads CASSQTPNYGYTF. The DNA of the CDR3 is TGTGCCAGCAGTCAGACACCTAACTATGGCTACACCTTC.

The rearrangement joins TRBV25-1 to TRBJ2-2; tentative D call: TRBD1 (5 bases). Trimming pared 3 bases from V and 5 bases from J, leaving 7 bases between. Germline V lookup: CDR1 MGHDK, CDR2 SYGVNS. There are 13 residues in the CDR3. CDR3 sequence: CASSDAGTGELFF. CDR3 sequence (DNA): TGTGCCAGCAGTGATGCAGGGACCGGGGAGCTGTTTTTT.

This clone was counted a few times. This chain joins TRBV27 and TRBJ2-6, with D tentatively TRBD1 or TRBD2 (5 bases each). Germline V gives CDR1 MNHEY, CDR2 SMNVEV (reference sequence). CDR3 length: 15 residues. V dropped 3 bases and J dropped 2 bases, with 8 bases sitting between them. CDR3 in amino acids: CASSFEGPGANVLTF. The DNA of the CDR3 is TGTGCCAGCAGTTTCGAGGGGCCTGGGGCCAACGTCCTGACTTTC.

The chain recombines TRBV5-1 with TRBJ1-6; a weak D match, TRBD1 (5 bases). The CDR3 length is 13 residues. Germline V gene sequence: CDR1 SGHRS, CDR2 YFSETQ. V was pared by 6 bases and J by 7 bases, with 11 bases between. This chain's CDR3 is CASTTGLNSPLHF. CDR3 DNA sequence: TGCGCCAGCACCACAGGCCTGAATTCACCCCTCCACTTT.

This chain joins TRBV4-3 and TRBJ1-2; the D is unclear. The length of the CDR3 is 15 residues. V lost 3 bases and J lost 7, with 18 bases in between. Germline V gene sequence: CDR1 LGHNA, CDR2 YSLEER. CDR3 in amino acids: CASSHRGGMASGYTF. The CDR3 bases are TGCGCCAGCAGCCACCGAGGAGGGATGGCGAGTGGCTACACCTTC.

V usage is TRBV7-2 and J usage is TRBJ2-7; D gene unclear. Germline CDR1 is SGHTA and CDR2 is FQGNSA. The V end lost 3 bases, the J end lost 4 bases, and 10 bases lay between the germline ends. This CDR3 is built from 13 residues. The CDR3: CASSFRALYEQYF. CDR3 coding DNA: TGTGCCAGCAGCTTCCGGGCCCTATACGAGCAGTACTTC.

The rearrangement links TRBV2 to TRBJ2-4; TRBD2 is a possible D gene (6 bases). The CDR3 consists of 13 residues. Per the germline V gene, CDR1 is SNHLY and CDR2 is FYNNEI. Trimming took off 5 bases at V and 9 bases at J, with 14 bases between the two ends. CDR3 amino acids: CASSPGTGSIQYF. Here the CDR3 DNA reads TGTGCCAGCAGTCCCGGGACCGGGAGCATTCAGTACTTC. The complete variable domain, with remaining parts taken from reference TRBV2 and TRBJ2-4, reads EPEVTQTPSHQVTQMGQEVILRCVPISNHLYFYWYRQILGQKVEFLVSFYNNEISEKSEIFDDQFSVERPDGSNFTLKIRSTKLEDSAMYFCASSPGTGSIQYFGAGTRLSVL.

This chain connects TRBV7-3 to TRBJ1-6; TRBD1 might be the D (5 bases). V was clipped by 2 bases and J by 9 bases, with 14 bases between them. Germline lookup yields CDR1 SGHTA and CDR2 FQGTGA. The CDR3 covers 15 residues. Here the CDR3 reads CASSLGGRGTSPLHF. Here the CDR3 DNA reads TGTGCCAGCAGCTTAGGGGGACGGGGGACTTCACCCCTCCACTTT.

The chain is built from TRBV25-1 and TRBJ2-7, with D possibly matching TRBD2 (6 bases). The CDR3 extends over 14 amino acids. With 3 bases removed from V and 3 bases from J, the gap between germline ends came to 12 bases. CDR1 is MGHDK, CDR2 SYGVNS, per germline. The CDR3 region is CASSDAGRYYEQYF. In DNA, the CDR3 is TGTGCCAGCAGTGACGCGGGACGGTACTACGAGCAGTACTTC.

With respect to this clone: Other DNA variants within this sample encode the same CDR3. This chain uses TRBV5-6 with TRBJ1-5, with D hard to call. Looked up from germline, CDR1 is SGHDT and CDR2 is YYEEEE. The V end was cut by 0 bases, the J end by 4 bases, with 2 bases between. CDR3 size: 12 residues. The CDR3 is CASSLGNQPQHF. The CDR3 bases are TGTGCCAGCAGCTTGGGTAATCAGCCCCAGCATTTT.

This clone appeared a single time. The chain carries TRBV30 and TRBJ2-4, with 8 bases lining up with TRBD1. Looked up from germline, CDR1 is GTSNPN and CDR2 is SVGIG (reference sequence). V gave up 2 bases and J gave up 7 bases; unmatched junction bases: 10. The CDR3 length is 15 residues. The CDR3 loop is CAWSPQNRQGNIQYF. CDR3 nucleotide sequence: TGTGCCTGGAGTCCCCAGAATCGACAGGGGAACATTCAGTACTTC.

Only a few counts were recorded for this clone. The rearrangement joins TRBV6-1 to TRBJ1-5; unclear D gene. Germline CDR1 is MNHNS and CDR2 is SASEGT. V shed 2 bases and J shed 4 bases, with 6 bases lying between them. This CDR3 has 13 residues. In DNA form, the CDR3 reads TGTGCCAGCAGTGAAACATGGAATCAGCCCCAGCATTTT. Translation gives CASSETWNQPQHF.

The chain employs TRBV11-2 and TRBJ2-5; a weak D match, TRBD1 (6 bases). The V gene lost 3 bases and the J gene lost 2 bases, with 16 bases spanning the gap. The CDR3 covers 16 residues. Germline V gives CDR1 SGHAT, CDR2 FQNNGV. The CDR3 DNA follows: TGTGCCAGCAGCTTTGGAACTGGACAGATACAAGAGACCCAGTACTTC. This sequence encodes CASSFGTGQIQETQYF.

This clone has a handful of counts. CDR3 sequence (DNA): TGTGCCTGGAGGACTATTGGGGGCACAGATACGCAGTATTTT. This codes for CAWRTIGGTDTQYF. This chain links TRBV30 with TRBJ2-3; D may be TRBD2 (5 bases). V lost 3 bases and J lost 1, with 11 bases in between. The length of the CDR3 is 14 residues. CDR1 GTSNPN and CDR2 SVGIG come from the germline V gene (reference sequence). Using reference TRBV30 and TRBJ2-3 for the parts outside the CDR3, the full variable domain is SQTIHQWPATLVQPVGSPLSLECTVEGTSNPNLYWYRQAAGRGLQLLFYSVGIGQISSEVPQNLSASRPQDRQFILSSKKLLLSDSGFYLCAWRTIGGTDTQYFGPGTRLTVL.